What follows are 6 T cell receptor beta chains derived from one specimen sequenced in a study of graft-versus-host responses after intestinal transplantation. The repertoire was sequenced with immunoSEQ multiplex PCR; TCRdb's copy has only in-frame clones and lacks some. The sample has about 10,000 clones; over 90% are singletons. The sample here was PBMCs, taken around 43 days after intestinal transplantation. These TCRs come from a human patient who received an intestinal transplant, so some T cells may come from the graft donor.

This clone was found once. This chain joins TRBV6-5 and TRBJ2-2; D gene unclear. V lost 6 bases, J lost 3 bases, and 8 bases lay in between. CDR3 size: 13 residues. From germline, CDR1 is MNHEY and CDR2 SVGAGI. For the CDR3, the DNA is TGTGCCAGCAGCCCCCAAGACACCGGGGAGCTGTTTTTT. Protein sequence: CASSPQDTGELFF.

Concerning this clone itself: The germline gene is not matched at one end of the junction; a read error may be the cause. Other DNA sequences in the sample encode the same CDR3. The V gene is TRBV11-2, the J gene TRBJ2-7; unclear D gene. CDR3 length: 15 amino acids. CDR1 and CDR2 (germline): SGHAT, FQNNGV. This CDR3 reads CASSPTTTGSYEQYF. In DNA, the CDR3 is TGTGCCAGCAGTCCTACTACTACCGGCTCCTATGAGCAGTACTTC.

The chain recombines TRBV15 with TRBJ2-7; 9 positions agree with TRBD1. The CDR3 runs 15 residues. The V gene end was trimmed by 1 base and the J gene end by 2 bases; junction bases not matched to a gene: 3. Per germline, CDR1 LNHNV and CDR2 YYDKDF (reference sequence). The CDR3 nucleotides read TGTGCCACCAGCAGAGGGACAGGGGCGGCCTACGAGCAGTACTTC. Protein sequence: CATSRGTGAAYEQYF.

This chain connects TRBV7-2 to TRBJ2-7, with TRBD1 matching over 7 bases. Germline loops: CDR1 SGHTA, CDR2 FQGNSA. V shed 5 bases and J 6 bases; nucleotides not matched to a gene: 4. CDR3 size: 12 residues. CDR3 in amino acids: CASSPQGVEQYF. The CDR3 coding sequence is TGTGCCAGCAGCCCCCAGGGGGTCGAGCAGTACTTC.

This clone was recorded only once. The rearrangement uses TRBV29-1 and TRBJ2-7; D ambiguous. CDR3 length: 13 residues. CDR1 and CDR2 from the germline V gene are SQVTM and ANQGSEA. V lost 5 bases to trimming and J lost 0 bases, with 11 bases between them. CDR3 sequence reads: CSVLPVSSYEQYF. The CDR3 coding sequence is TGCAGCGTTTTACCAGTGAGCTCCTACGAGCAGTACTTC.

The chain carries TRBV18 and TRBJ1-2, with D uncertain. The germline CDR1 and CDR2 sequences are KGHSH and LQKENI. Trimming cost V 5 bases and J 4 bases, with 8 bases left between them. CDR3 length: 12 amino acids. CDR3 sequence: CASSRVLYGYTF. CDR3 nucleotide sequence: TGTGCCAGCTCAAGGGTACTCTATGGCTACACCTTC.